This T cell receptor (beta chain) was documented in a study of long-term antiretroviral therapy in people with HIV (dated by TCRdb to between 2020 and 2023). General notes on the study: Collection of the earliest samples took place about a decade ahead of the 2015 WHO recommendation for immediate ART, at a time when ART was typically delayed until CD4 counts fell. The cohort contributed fewer than 200 cryopreserved PBMC samples from a few dozen adults with confirmed HIV infection, collected serially over a mean of roughly 6 years (range 1-12). No cross-contamination during QIAcube processing was shown when test extractions of a monoclonal T-cell line were performed alongside about 30 polyclonal samples. About a third of the roughly 30 participants with HIV were female. Whether ART initiation and durable HIV suppression were associated with changes in peripheral blood TRB repertoire composition and diversity was tested in a retrospective serial study.

Findings and caveats that apply to the study as a whole: Starting ART was linked to a significant rise in TRB diversity, yet even with long-term ART the diversity remained significantly lower than in transplant donor controls. Limited PBMC availability meant only the TCR beta chain was sequenced, without alpha chain pairing. Compared with controls, HIV repertoires had narrower CDR3 length ranges, and the network structure pointed to an antigen-experienced repertoire that shifted only slightly toward naive after ART. Inferences about post-ART repertoire changes are limited because no data were available on ART adherence, viral resistance or therapy changes. Because pre-ART samples had limited cell numbers, unsorted PBMC were profiled rather than sorted CD4+ and CD8+ T cells. The samples were dated from about 2004 to 2018, and the ART regimens that were used may be less effective than current ART regimens. At every time point, the repertoire was dominated by expanded TRB clones first identified before ART initiation, although this dominance fluctuated and, in many PLHIV, declined after ART.

The immunoSEQ hsTCRB v3.0 assay was used at survey level resolution to sequence the TRB variable region. TRB sequencing targeted a depth of roughly 35,000-50,000 T-cell genomes per sample. Pooled TRB libraries were sequenced on an Illumina MiSeq with a v3 150-cycle kit. The original pipeline was this. Repertoire analysis was run in R within a reproducible Nextflow workflow that covered QC, data transformation and analysis. Custom analyses were implemented in LymphoSeq2, an R package for AIRR-Seq data exploration. A handful of samples that produced fewer than 5000 total TRB sequences were removed, so under 200 HIV repertoires were analyzed. Among the 180 to 200 retained HIV repertoires, 55 to 65 were collected before ART initiation and roughly 130 were collected after ART initiation. Repertoires were downsampled to 5000 TRB nucleotide sequences, with summary statistics averaged over 100 downsampling iterations. TRB sequences were retained for analysis only if CDR3 regions of at least seven amino acids were present. Two measures captured diversity: a Shannon entropy-derived clonality score and the Gini coefficient. In the repertoire networks, any two of the top 5000 CDR3 amino acid sequences were linked whenever the two sequences differed by an edit distance of one. Antigen specificity groups and MHC restriction were predicted for TRB CDR3 amino acid sequences with GLIPH2. To flag known CMV, EBV, HIV or tissue antigen associations, CDR3 amino acid sequences were matched against VDJdb and McPAS-TCR. Pre-ART, post-ART and control groups were compared with Wilcoxon signed-rank tests and Holm-Bonferroni correction. This is the immuneACCESS table as TCRdb keeps it, with only in-frame sequences that have V and J called. A part of the clones is gone; compared with another copy, unresolved V genes explain less than half, and the rest is unexplained. The V and J calls and the clone size are those of that table, but D and trimming were determined from the DNA. The sample table shows over 15,000 clones, and about 89% are seen once. The ten largest clones capture around 13% of the sample.

About this clone: Its antigen remains unidentified. There are no base qualities to consult, and no much larger clone falls within one base.

Participants were included only if at least one PBMC sample before ART initiation and at least two post-ART samples were available. All participants with HIV were treated in the United States of America. Before DNA extraction, cryopreserved samples of about 0.95-11 million PBMC were thawed and washed. At the time of the earliest PBMC sample for each participant with HIV, ages ranged from roughly 20 to 60 years. Per participant, PBMC samples came from 1-4 timepoints prior to ART initiation and 2-8 timepoints following ART initiation, for a median of 7 samples. Serial HIV viral load, CD4+ T-cell count, ART history and demographic data were obtained for every participant. Genomic DNA was extracted from unsorted PBMC with a Qiagen kit on a QIAcube, with processing performed in batches of 12 samples. The CDR3 contains 17 residues, cysteine and phenylalanine counted. Of the read, only the CDR3 DNA is kept; its 51 bases are in frame from base 1. The CDR1 and CDR2 encoded by the germline V gene are SGDLS and YYNGEE. Relative to germline, V is 2 bases shorter and J is 1 base shorter, with 17 bases between their ends.

The chain is encoded by TRBV9 joined to TRBJ2-3, and possibly TRBD1, on 6 matching bases. The sequence was obtained from a middle-aged woman with HIV. The sequencing used unsorted PBMCs, collected 0.6 years after starting antiretroviral therapy. At the DNA level, the sequence is TGTGCCAGCAGCGTCCTCCCAGGGGAAGGTGGCACAGATACGCAGTATTTT. It translates as CASSVLPGEGGTDTQYF.